This T cell receptor beta chain is from a study of shared clonotypes between healthy human individuals. Data came from immunoSEQ multiplex PCR; TCRdb stores just in-frame clones and leaves some out. This sample has some 350,000 clones, with roughly 70% found just once. Germline assignment: CDR1 SGHNT and CDR2 YYREEE (reference sequence). Trimming at V came to 0 bases and at J to 2 bases, leaving 10 bases not matched to a gene. This CDR3 is built from 17 residues. This TCR was recovered from a man aged 25-45 years in good health. The chain combines TRBV5-4 with TRBJ1-2; 7 positions match TRBD1. Sequenced sample: memory CD4+ T cells sorted from blood. Subset of the sample: CD45RA-negative fraction. CDR3 residues: CASSLDYGRGSNYGYTF. The CDR3 DNA follows: TGTGCCAGCAGCTTGGATTACGGCAGGGGGTCGAACTATGGCTACACCTTC.